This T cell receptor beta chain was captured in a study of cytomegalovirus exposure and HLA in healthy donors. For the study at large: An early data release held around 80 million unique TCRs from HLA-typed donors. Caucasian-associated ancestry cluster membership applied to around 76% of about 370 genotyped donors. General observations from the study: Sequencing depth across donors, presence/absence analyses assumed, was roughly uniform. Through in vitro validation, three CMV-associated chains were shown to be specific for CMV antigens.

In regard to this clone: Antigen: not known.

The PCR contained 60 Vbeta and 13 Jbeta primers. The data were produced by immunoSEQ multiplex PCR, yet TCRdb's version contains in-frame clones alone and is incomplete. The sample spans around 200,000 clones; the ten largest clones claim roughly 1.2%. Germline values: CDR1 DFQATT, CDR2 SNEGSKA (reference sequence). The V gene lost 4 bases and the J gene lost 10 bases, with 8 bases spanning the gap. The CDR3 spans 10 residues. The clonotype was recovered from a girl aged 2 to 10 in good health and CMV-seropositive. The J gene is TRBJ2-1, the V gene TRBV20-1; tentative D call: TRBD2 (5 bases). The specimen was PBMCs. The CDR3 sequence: CSAIRREQFF. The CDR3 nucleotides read TGCAGTGCTATTCGGAGGGAGCAGTTCTTC.